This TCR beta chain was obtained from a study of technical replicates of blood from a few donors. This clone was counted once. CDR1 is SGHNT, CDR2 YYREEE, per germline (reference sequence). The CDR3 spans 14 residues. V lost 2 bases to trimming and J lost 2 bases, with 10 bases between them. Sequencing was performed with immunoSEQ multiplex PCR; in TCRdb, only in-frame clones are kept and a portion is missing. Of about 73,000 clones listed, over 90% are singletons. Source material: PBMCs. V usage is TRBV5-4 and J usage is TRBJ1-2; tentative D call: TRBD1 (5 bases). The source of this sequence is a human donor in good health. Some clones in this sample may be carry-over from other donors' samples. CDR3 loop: CASSFTGQNYGYTF. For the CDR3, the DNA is TGTGCCAGCAGCTTTACAGGACAAAACTATGGCTACACCTTC.